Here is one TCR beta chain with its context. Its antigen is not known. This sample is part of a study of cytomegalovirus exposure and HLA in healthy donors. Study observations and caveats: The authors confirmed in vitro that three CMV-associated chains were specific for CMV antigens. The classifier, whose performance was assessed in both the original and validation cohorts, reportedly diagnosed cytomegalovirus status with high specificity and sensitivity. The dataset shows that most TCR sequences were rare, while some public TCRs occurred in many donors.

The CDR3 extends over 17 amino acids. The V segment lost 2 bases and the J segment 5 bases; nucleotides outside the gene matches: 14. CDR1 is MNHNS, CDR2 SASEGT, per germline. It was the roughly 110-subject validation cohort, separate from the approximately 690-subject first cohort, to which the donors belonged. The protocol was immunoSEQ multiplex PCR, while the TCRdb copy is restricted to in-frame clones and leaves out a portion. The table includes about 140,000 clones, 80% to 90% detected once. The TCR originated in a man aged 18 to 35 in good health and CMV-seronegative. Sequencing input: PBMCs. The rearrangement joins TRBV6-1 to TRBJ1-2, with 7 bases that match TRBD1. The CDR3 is CASSETLRTGVRYGYTF. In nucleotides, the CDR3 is TGTGCCAGCAGTGAAACTCTAAGGACAGGCGTCAGATATGGCTACACCTTC.